One and the same sample provided the 27 T cell receptor beta chains below, sequenced in a study of T cell repertoires in cytomegalovirus infection. From the reads, TCRdb called clonotypes with MiXCR, one entry per CDR3 protein. Counted here are about 570,000 distinct CDR3 sequences, over 35% occurring once; the ten biggest clones make up 40% to 60%. No cognate antigen is known for these TCRs. The source material was cultured PBMCs, sampled from culture after CMV antigen stimulation. The source is a human donor in good health (CMV status not recorded). Some clones in this sample may be carry-over from other donors' samples.

This clonotype came up a few times. The chain employs TRBV7-9 and TRBJ2-3, with 8 bases lining up with TRBD2. The junction had 7 bases not matched to a gene; V was cut back by 8 bases and J by 0 bases. The CDR3 is 15 residues long. In germline, CDR1 is SEHNR, CDR2 FQNEAQ (reference sequence). In nucleotides, the CDR3 is TGTGCCAGCGCACGGGGGGGAACTAGCACAGATACGCAGTATTTT. It translates to CASARGGTSTDTQYF.

This clonotype was seen once. V and J are TRBV12-3 or TRBV12-4 and TRBJ1-2; D ambiguous. This CDR3 comprises 12 residues. Trimming pared 0 bases from V and 7 bases from J, leaving 6 bases between. The CDR3 is CASSLAVRGYTF. The CDR3 DNA reads TGTGCCAGCAGTTTAGCGGTTCGTGGCTACACCTTC.

This clonotype was observed a few times. The chain joins TRBV7-2 to TRBJ2-5; 7 bases line up with TRBD1. V lost 3 bases and J lost 5; bases outside the gene matches: 6. CDR1 is SGHTA, CDR2 FQGNSA, per germline. The CDR3 extends over 14 amino acids. The CDR3 DNA is TGTGCCAGCAGCTTGAACAGGGGTGGGGAGACCCAGTACTTC. Amino acid sequence: CASSLNRGGETQYF.

This clonotype was picked up a small number of times. The chain has TRBV7-6 and TRBJ2-3, with 8 bases aligning to TRBD1. Unmatched junction bases numbered 7, after V lost 6 bases and J lost 11 bases. Germline V lookup: CDR1 SGHVS, CDR2 FNYEAQ. The CDR3 has 12 residues. Written as DNA, the CDR3 is TGTGCCAGCAGTTTTTCCGGGACAGGGCAGTATTTT. As protein: CASSFSGTGQYF.

This clonotype has more than one count but fewer than ten. J is TRBJ2-1 and V is TRBV7-9, with D perhaps TRBD2 (5 bases). The V end was cut by 5 bases, the J end by 9 bases, with 17 bases between. This CDR3 spans 14 amino acids. Germline CDR1 is SEHNR and CDR2 is FQNEAQ (reference sequence). CDR3 sequence (DNA): TGTGCCAGCAGCCTAGGACTCTATCCCCTTGAGCAGTTCTTC. This gives the protein CASSLGLYPLEQFF.

The rearrangement joins TRBV7-8 to TRBJ1-1, with a weak D call TRBD1 (5 bases). The CDR3 is made up of 16 amino acids. V was clipped by 3 bases and J by 0 bases, with 14 bases between them. Germline V lookup: CDR1 SGHVS, CDR2 FQNEAQ. CDR3 in amino acids: CASSFRGATMNTEAFF. CDR3 sequence (DNA): TGTGCCAGCAGCTTCCGGGGCGCAACTATGAACACTGAAGCTTTCTTT.

This chain uses TRBV5-4 with TRBJ2-2, with 10 bases fitting TRBD2. The V segment lost 0 bases and the J segment 5 bases; nucleotides outside the gene matches: 4. Germline assignment: CDR1 SGHNT and CDR2 YYREEE (reference sequence). This CDR3 region has 16 residues. In nucleotides, the CDR3 is TGTGCCAGCAGCTTGGGTAGCGGGAGGCTAACCGGGGAGCTGTTTTTT. This translates into CASSLGSGRLTGELFF.

This chain connects TRBV27 to TRBJ1-6; D call uncertain. The CDR3 has 12 amino acids. The V end was cut by 5 bases, the J end by 8 bases, with 7 bases between. Germline values: CDR1 MNHEY, CDR2 SMNVEV (reference sequence). CDR3 in DNA: TGTGCCAGCAGTCTGTATGATTCACCCCTCCACTTT. It yields the protein CASSLYDSPLHF.

This chain joins TRBV28 and TRBJ2-3; 11 nucleotides line up with TRBD2. CDR1 is MDHEN, CDR2 SYDVKM, per germline. Trimming removed 2 bases from V and 2 bases from J; junction bases left unmatched: 9. The CDR3 is 18 residues long. CDR3 sequence reads: CASSLTSGSSSFTDTQYF. DNA of the CDR3: TGTGCCAGCAGTTTAACTAGCGGGAGCTCATCGTTCACAGATACGCAGTATTTT.

J is TRBJ1-1 and V is TRBV12-3 or TRBV12-4, with a weak D call TRBD1 (5 bases). This CDR3 is built from 16 residues. Deletions cut 3 bases from V and 5 bases from J, with 19 bases between. The DNA for the CDR3 is TGTGCCAGCAGTTTTGTCGGGGGGATAGGCCTAACTGAAGCTTTCTTT. It codes for CASSFVGGIGLTEAFF.

This clonotype was seen once. J is TRBJ2-3 and V is TRBV4-1; D is uncertain. Trimming pared 4 bases from V and 0 bases from J, leaving 8 bases between. Germline-derived CDR1 and CDR2 are MGHRA and YSYEKL. The CDR3 is made up of 14 amino acids. The CDR3 DNA sequence: TGCGCCAGCAGCCCCGATGATAGCACAGATACGCAGTATTTT. This codes for CASSPDDSTDTQYF.

This clonotype was counted only a few times. The V call is TRBV6-2 or TRBV6-3, the J call TRBJ1-5; D gene ambiguous. The CDR3 extends over 13 amino acids. Trimming removed 7 bases from V and 2 bases from J, with 9 bases in between. Germline loops: CDR1 MNHEY, CDR2 SVGEGT. CDR3 protein: CASMGTGNQPQHF. Here the CDR3 DNA reads TGTGCCAGCATGGGCACGGGCAATCAGCCCCAGCATTTT.

Here the CDR3 reads CSADPDTQYF. Written as DNA, the CDR3 is TGCAGTGCAGACCCGGATACGCAGTATTTT. J is TRBJ2-3 and V is TRBV20-1; no definite D call. Trimming left V 6 bases short and J 6 bases short, with 7 bases between. CDR1 and CDR2 (germline): DFQATT, SNEGSKA (reference sequence). The CDR3 loop spans 10 amino acids.

This clonotype was counted between two and nine times. This rearrangement joins TRBV7-6 to TRBJ2-5; unclear D gene. From germline, CDR1 is SGHVS and CDR2 FNYEAQ. This CDR3 region has 12 residues. V was pared by 6 bases and J by 2 bases, with 7 bases between. Here the CDR3 reads CASSAIQETQYF. The CDR3 bases are TGTGCCAGCAGTGCAATACAAGAGACCCAGTACTTC.

The rearrangement joins TRBV5-6 to TRBJ2-1; 9 bases map to TRBD2. The V segment lost 2 bases and the J segment 8 bases; nucleotides outside the gene matches: 5. CDR3 size: 14 residues. Germline V gene lookup returns CDR1 SGHDT and CDR2 YYEEEE. This CDR3 reads CASSFAGGPDEQFF. CDR3 coding DNA: TGTGCCAGCAGCTTCGCGGGAGGGCCGGATGAGCAGTTCTTC.

This clonotype was detected only a few times. The V gene is TRBV4-3, the J gene TRBJ2-6; D is perhaps TRBD1 (5 bases). This CDR3 is 15 amino acids long. Germline V gene sequence: CDR1 LGHNA, CDR2 YSLEER. Trimming shortened V by 2 bases and J by 4 bases, and 9 bases separated the two germline ends. CDR3: CASSQQGGGANVLTF. The DNA for the CDR3 is TGCGCCAGCAGCCAACAGGGTGGGGGGGCCAACGTCCTGACTTTC.

This clonotype was counted only a few times. The genes are TRBV7-8 and TRBJ2-1; TRBD2 matches 8 bases. Germline V CDR1 and CDR2: SGHVS, FQNEAQ. V shed 4 bases and J 2 bases; nucleotides not matched to a gene: 7. The length of the CDR3 is 16 residues. CDR3 bases: TGTGCCAGCAGCTCCAAAGCGGGAGAGCCCTACAATGAGCAGTTCTTC. This gives the protein CASSSKAGEPYNEQFF.

The chain couples TRBV6-6 to TRBJ2-1; D call uncertain. The CDR3 length is 14 residues. Germline loops: CDR1 MNHNY, CDR2 SVGAGI (reference sequence). The V gene lost 6 bases and the J gene lost 9 bases, with 18 bases spanning the gap. The CDR3 here is CASRPLGRLGEQFF. CDR3 nucleotide sequence: TGTGCCAGCAGACCCCTAGGACGATTGGGTGAGCAGTTCTTC.

This rearrangement joins TRBV7-2 to TRBJ1-1; TRBD1 matches 7 bases. This CDR3 has 14 amino acids. The J segment lost 6 bases and the V segment lost 6 bases, leaving 10 bases of the junction unmatched. Germline lookup yields CDR1 SGHTA and CDR2 FQGNSA. The CDR3 DNA reads as TGTGCCAGCAGGGGGACAGTCGCAGGCGCTGAAGCTTTCTTT. Encoded protein: CASRGTVAGAEAFF.

The chain couples TRBV5-1 to TRBJ1-1; D possibly corresponds to TRBD1 (5 bases). Between the trimmed V and J ends, which lost 7 bases and 4 bases, there was a span of 20 bases. The CDR3 spans 15 residues. Germline lookup yields CDR1 SGHRS and CDR2 YFSETQ. CDR3 nucleotide sequence: TGCGCCAGCGGGGGAAAGGCCGGGGGTGCCACTGAAGCTTTCTTT. Translation: CASGGKAGGATEAFF.

This chain links TRBV6-2 or TRBV6-3 with TRBJ2-1; TRBD1 aligns across 9 bases. This CDR3 is 15 amino acids long. After removal of 2 bases from V and 12 bases from J, the junction contained 11 bases not matched to a gene. CDR1 and CDR2 (germline): MNHEY, SVGEGT. CDR3 coding DNA: TGTGCCAGCAGTTACGGACAGGGGATTGTCGTGGGGCAGTTCTTC. It encodes CASSYGQGIVVGQFF.

On this clonotype: One end of the junction varies from germline; a read error may be responsible. The CDR3 loop is CASSLAVEPLHF. The CDR3, as DNA: TGTGCCAGCAGCTTGGCAGTGGAACCCCTCCACTTT. V and J are TRBV5-3 and TRBJ1-6; D is uncertain. TRBV5-3 is given ORF status, its function remaining uncertain. This CDR3 has 12 amino acids.

This clonotype was counted between two and nine times. The chain links TRBV7-2 to TRBJ2-7; D unclear. The germline gives CDR1 SGHTA, CDR2 FQGNSA. The CDR3 runs 11 residues. Trimming removed 2 bases from V and 6 bases from J, with 5 bases in between. The CDR3 sequence is CASSLSLEQYF. CDR3 sequence (DNA): TGTGCCAGCAGCTTATCCCTCGAGCAGTACTTC. Variable domain in full (rest from reference TRBV7-2 and TRBJ2-7): GAGVSQSPSNKVTEKGKDVELRCDPISGHTALYWYRQSLGQGLEFLIYFQGNSAPDKSGLPSDRFSAERTGGSVSTLTIQRTQQEDSAVYLCASSLSLEQYFGPGTRLTVT.

DNA of the CDR3: TGTGCCAGCAGCAACGACAGAAACATTCAGTACTTC. This sequence encodes CASSNDRNIQYF. This rearrangement joins TRBV14 to TRBJ2-4, with a possible D match to TRBD1 (5 bases). The CDR3 sequence is 12 residues long. Germline-derived CDR1 and CDR2 are SGHDN and FVKESK. The V and J ends lost 5 bases and 6 bases respectively, with 8 bases between them. Filled out from reference TRBV14 and TRBJ2-4, the complete variable domain reads EAGVTQFPSHSVIEKGQTVTLRCDPISGHDNLYWYRRVMGKEIKFLLHFVKESKQDESGMPNNRFLAERTGGTYSTLKVQPAELEDSGVYFCASSNDRNIQYFGAGTRLSVL.

This clonotype was counted between two and nine times. CDR3 nucleotide sequence: TGTGCCAGTACCGGGGGCGCGGGAACCTACGAGCAGTACTTC. This gives the protein CASTGGAGTYEQYF. The chain joins TRBV19 to TRBJ2-7; D is possibly TRBD1 or TRBD2 (6 bases each). Germline V lookup: CDR1 LNHDA, CDR2 SQIVND (reference sequence). CDR3 size: 14 residues. Trimming left V 7 bases short and J 2 bases short, with 15 bases between.

The V call is TRBV7-6, the J call TRBJ2-7, with 7 bases fitting TRBD1. This CDR3 has 15 amino acids. V was pared by 5 bases and J by 4 bases, with 11 bases of the junction left unmatched. The germline CDR1 and CDR2 sequences are SGHVS and FNYEAQ. The CDR3 DNA is TGTGCCAGCAGCACACGAAGACAGGGCCTTTACGAGCAGTACTTC. This gives the protein CASSTRRQGLYEQYF.

The CDR3 region is CASSPRLETQYF. CDR3 DNA sequence: TGTGCCAGCTCACCGCGTCTTGAGACCCAGTACTTC. V gene TRBV18 combines with J gene TRBJ2-5; unclear D gene. Trimming pared 3 bases from V and 5 bases from J, leaving 7 bases between. The CDR3 is 12 amino acids. Germline V CDR1 and CDR2: KGHSH, LQKENI.